Listed here are 30 T cell receptor beta chains from one sample, sequenced in a study of T cells after posttransplantation cyclophosphamide. Assay used: immunoSEQ multiplex PCR; TCRdb lists only in-frame clones, some missing. The table has about 16,000 clones, about 93% seen once. The naive gate required viable CD3+CD4+ or CD3+CD8+ cells with CCR7+CD45RA+CD45RO-CD95-CD27+CD28+ phenotype. Input material: naive CD4+ T cells sorted from blood. These receptors all come from a woman aged 45-59 years in good health and a related stem cell transplant donor.

The chain employs TRBV19 and TRBJ2-5; tentatively, D is TRBD1 (5 bases). Trimming stripped 6 bases from V and 5 bases from J, with 13 bases between. The CDR3 length is 13 residues. CDR1 and CDR2 from the germline V gene are LNHDA and SQIVND (reference sequence). The CDR3 DNA reads as TGTGCCAGTAGGTCACAGGAGTGGGAGACCCAGTACTTC. This gives the protein CASRSQEWETQYF.

The chain employs TRBV2 and TRBJ2-6; 7 bases are shared with TRBD1. The CDR3 spans 16 residues. The junction had 5 bases not matched to a gene; V was cut back by 4 bases and J by 2 bases. The V gene's germline CDR1 is SNHLY and CDR2 FYNNEI. The CDR3 reads CASSVEGAPGANVLTF. CDR3 DNA: TGTGCCAGCAGTGTCGAGGGGGCTCCTGGGGCCAACGTCCTGACTTTC.

The V gene is TRBV5-1, the J gene TRBJ2-3; 9 bases line up with TRBD1. After removal of 2 bases from V and 4 bases from J, the junction contained 2 bases not matched to a gene. Germline values: CDR1 SGHRS, CDR2 YFSETQ. This CDR3 has 14 residues. The CDR3 DNA follows: TGCGCCAGCAGCTTACAGGGGGCCTCAGATACGCAGTATTTT. The encoded protein is CASSLQGASDTQYF.

This chain connects TRBV6-5 to TRBJ2-7; the D is unclear. V was shortened by 5 bases and J by 1 base, with 9 bases between the two germline ends. This CDR3 contains 13 residues. Germline-derived CDR1 and CDR2 are MNHEY and SVGAGI. The chain's CDR3 is CASSNPGSYEQYF. The CDR3 region has the DNA TGTGCCAGCAGTAATCCGGGTTCCTACGAGCAGTACTTC.

V gene TRBV9 combines with J gene TRBJ2-5; TRBD2 might be the D (5 bases). Trimming cost V 5 bases and J 1 base, with 12 bases left between them. This CDR3 has 14 amino acids. Germline values: CDR1 SGDLS, CDR2 YYNGEE. CDR3 amino acids: CASSLTRVQETQYF. CDR3 DNA sequence: TGTGCCAGCAGTCTTACTAGGGTCCAAGAGACCCAGTACTTC. Filled out from reference TRBV9 and TRBJ2-5, the complete variable domain reads DSGVTQTPKHLITATGQRVTLRCSPRSGDLSVYWYQQSLDQGLQFLIQYYNGEERAKGNILERFSAQQFPDLHSELNLSSLELGDSALYFCASSLTRVQETQYFGPGTRLLVL.

V is TRBV19 and J is TRBJ1-3; D call uncertain. The V end was cut by 8 bases, the J end by 4 bases, with 21 bases between. The germline CDR1 and CDR2 sequences are LNHDA and SQIVND (reference sequence). The CDR3 length is 16 residues. CDR3 in amino acids: CASEVTLAQPGNTIYF. The CDR3 nucleotides are TGTGCCAGTGAGGTGACGCTGGCCCAACCCGGAAACACCATATATTTT.

This rearrangement joins TRBV7-9 to TRBJ1-1, with TRBD1 matching over 8 bases. Trimming removed 2 bases from V and 7 bases from J; junction bases left unmatched: 9. Germline CDR1 is SEHNR and CDR2 is FQNEAQ (reference sequence). The length of the CDR3 is 15 residues. The CDR3 DNA is TGTGCCAGCAGCTTACCCCAGGGGGCGCGTATTGAAGCTTTCTTT. This codes for CASSLPQGARIEAFF. Together with reference TRBV7-9 and TRBJ1-1, the CDR3 gives the full variable domain: DTGVSQNPRHKITKRGQNVTFRCDPISEHNRLYWYRQTLGQGPEFLTYFQNEAQLEKSRLLSDRFSAERPKGSFSTLEIQRTEQGDSAMYLCASSLPQGARIEAFFGQGTRLTVV.

For the CDR3, the DNA is TGTGCCAGCAGTTACTCGGCTAGCGGGAGCCCAGAGACCCAGTACTTC. Its translation is CASSYSASGSPETQYF. This rearrangement joins TRBV6-6 to TRBJ2-5; 10 bases line up with TRBD2. The CDR3 spans 16 residues. V lost 0 bases, J lost 4 bases, and 5 bases stayed unmatched. From germline, CDR1 is MNHNY and CDR2 SVGAGI (reference sequence).

V is TRBV28 and J is TRBJ1-2, with D maybe TRBD1 (5 bases). This CDR3 is 13 amino acids long. The ends were cut back, 4 bases at V and 2 bases at J, with 8 bases in the middle. The germline gives CDR1 MDHEN, CDR2 SYDVKM. CDR3 loop: CASSSTENYGYTF. The CDR3 DNA is TGTGCCAGCAGTTCGACAGAGAACTATGGCTACACCTTC.

This chain links TRBV7-3 with TRBJ1-2; a possible D gene is TRBD1 (6 bases). V was pared by 4 bases and J by 5 bases, with 23 bases between. In germline, CDR1 is SGHTA, CDR2 FQGTGA. The CDR3 consists of 17 residues. The CDR3 loop is CASSSSLGDRTLYGYTF. CDR3 coding DNA: TGTGCCAGCAGCTCGTCCCTGGGAGACAGGACTTTGTATGGCTACACCTTC.

The chain carries TRBV15 and TRBJ1-4; D gene ambiguous. This CDR3 comprises 17 residues. The germline V and J ends were trimmed by 0 bases and 5 bases, with 16 bases remaining between them. Germline V gives CDR1 LNHNV, CDR2 YYDKDF (reference sequence). In nucleotides, the CDR3 is TGTGCCACCAGCAGAGATTCCGGACTCGTGGGGAATGAAAAACTGTTTTTT. It codes for CATSRDSGLVGNEKLFF.

CDR3 sequence: CASSQARGDTQYF. The DNA for the CDR3 is TGTGCCAGCAGCCAAGCTAGGGGCGATACGCAGTATTTT. This sequence joins TRBV4-2 and TRBJ2-3, with D possibly TRBD1 on 5 matching bases. The length of the CDR3 is 13 residues. CDR1 and CDR2 (germline): LGHNA, YNFKEQ. Trimming cost V 1 base and J 6 bases, with 8 bases left between them.

This sequence joins TRBV19 and TRBJ1-4, with TRBD1 identical over 7 bases. CDR1 and CDR2 from the germline V gene are LNHDA and SQIVND (reference sequence). J lost 2 bases, V lost 6 bases, and 6 bases had no gene match. This CDR3 comprises 15 residues. The CDR3 reads CASSSTTGTNEKLFF. The CDR3 DNA is TGTGCCAGTAGCTCTACGACAGGGACTAATGAAAAACTGTTTTTT.

The chain has TRBV10-1 and TRBJ1-2; D perhaps matches TRBD1 (5 bases). Germline loops: CDR1 WNHNN, CDR2 SYGVQD (reference sequence). The CDR3 runs 13 residues. The ends were cut back, 0 bases at V and 6 bases at J, with 8 bases in the middle. CDR3 in DNA: TGCGCCAGCAGTGAGTCTGCAGGGAATGGCTACACCTTC. Its translation is CASSESAGNGYTF.

V and J are TRBV6-5 and TRBJ2-7, with D perhaps TRBD1 (5 bases). This CDR3 region has 13 residues. Germline V CDR1 and CDR2: MNHEY, SVGAGI. Trimming cost V 8 bases and J 0 bases, with 11 bases left between them. The CDR3, as DNA: TGTGCCAGCCCCCTCAGGGTCTCCTACGAGCAGTACTTC. Protein sequence: CASPLRVSYEQYF.

The rearrangement joins TRBV5-1 to TRBJ2-7, with 8 bases aligning to TRBD2. CDR1 SGHRS and CDR2 YFSETQ come from the germline V gene. With V trimmed by 3 bases and J by 9 bases, 17 bases remained unmatched. The CDR3 covers 16 residues. The CDR3 bases are TGCGCCAGCAGCTCGCATTCCGGGGGGGTTCCCGTTGGGCAGTACTTC. Translated: CASSSHSGGVPVGQYF.

The rearrangement links TRBV18 to TRBJ2-5; TRBD1 matches at 11 bases. The CDR3 contains 15 residues. The junction had 6 bases not matched to a gene; V was cut back by 3 bases and J by 6 bases. Germline loops: CDR1 KGHSH, CDR2 LQKENI. The chain's CDR3 is CASSPGTGGGKTQYF. The CDR3 DNA follows: TGTGCCAGCTCACCTGGGACAGGGGGTGGAAAGACCCAGTACTTC.

The rearrangement joins TRBV7-9 to TRBJ2-7; 7 bases align to TRBD1. Germline-derived CDR1 and CDR2 are SEHNR and FQNEAQ (reference sequence). The CDR3 totals 14 residues. The V segment lost 5 bases and the J segment 3 bases; nucleotides outside the gene matches: 7. CDR3 in amino acids: CASSVAGGIYEQYF. The CDR3 bases are TGTGCCAGCAGCGTTGCAGGGGGAATCTACGAGCAGTACTTC.

This chain connects TRBV27 to TRBJ2-7; 7 nucleotides agree with TRBD2. V gave up 3 bases and J gave up 1 base; unmatched junction bases: 6. This CDR3 is 15 amino acids long. Germline-derived CDR1 and CDR2 are MNHEY and SMNVEV (reference sequence). CDR3 loop: CASSFRGSASYEQYF. CDR3 nucleotide sequence: TGTGCCAGCAGTTTTCGCGGGAGCGCGTCCTACGAGCAGTACTTC.

The chain combines TRBV19 with TRBJ1-2, with D perhaps matching TRBD1 (6 bases). From germline, CDR1 is LNHDA and CDR2 SQIVND (reference sequence). The CDR3 totals 16 residues. The V and J ends lost 7 bases and 2 bases respectively, with 20 bases between them. As DNA, the CDR3 is TGTGCCAGTACCGTTACAGGGTTTAAAAGCAACTATGGCTACACCTTC. As protein: CASTVTGFKSNYGYTF.

The CDR3 sequence: CASRDLGTGELFF. DNA of the CDR3: TGTGCCAGCAGGGACTTGGGCACCGGGGAGCTGTTTTTT. This sequence joins TRBV2 and TRBJ2-2; a weak D match, TRBD2 (5 bases). Germline CDR1 SNHLY, CDR2 FYNNEI. The V end lost 6 bases, the J end lost 4 bases, and 9 bases lay between the germline ends. This CDR3 contains 13 residues.

The chain couples TRBV7-2 to TRBJ2-1; 9 bases match TRBD2. The germline CDR1 and CDR2 sequences are SGHTA and FQGNSA. V was clipped by 5 bases and J by 3 bases; unmatched bases: 5. CDR3 length: 15 amino acids. In DNA form, the CDR3 reads TGTGCCAGCAGCCTTAGCGGGAGAAGCTACAATGAGCAGTTCTTC. Amino acids: CASSLSGRSYNEQFF.

V and J are TRBV13 and TRBJ2-3; perhaps TRBD2 as D (6 bases). CDR1 PRHDT and CDR2 FYEKMQ come from the germline V gene (reference sequence). The V and J ends lost 5 bases and 4 bases respectively, with 10 bases between them. This CDR3 has 13 residues. CDR3 nucleotides: TGTGCCAGCAGCCTCGGGACTGCAGATACGCAGTATTTT. It translates to CASSLGTADTQYF.

V is TRBV28 and J is TRBJ2-1; 9 bases match TRBD1. The CDR3 is made up of 15 amino acids. Germline loops: CDR1 MDHEN, CDR2 SYDVKM. Trimming cost V 4 bases and J 6 bases; bases outside gene matches: 7. In DNA form, the CDR3 reads TGTGCCAGCAGTTACCGGGACAGGGTTTTCAATGAGCAGTTCTTC. Residues: CASSYRDRVFNEQFF.

The table lists this clone with a count of one. The DNA for the CDR3 is TGTGCCAGCAGCGCCGGGACTCCCGTTGAAGCGCAGTATTTT. It yields the protein CASSAGTPVEAQYF. J is TRBJ2-3 and V is TRBV7-3; tentative D call: TRBD2 (6 bases). Germline loops: CDR1 SGHTA, CDR2 FQGTGA. The V and J ends lost 5 bases and 10 bases respectively, with 19 bases between them. CDR3 size: 14 residues. Using reference TRBV7-3 and TRBJ2-3 for the parts outside the CDR3, the full variable domain is GAGVSQTPSNKVTEKGKYVELRCDPISGHTALYWYRQSLGQGPEFLIYFQGTGAADDSGLPNDRFFAVRPEGSVSTLKIQRTERGDSAVYLCASSAGTPVEAQYFGPGTRLTVL.

This rearrangement joins TRBV21-1 to TRBJ1-5; the table's D gene call, TRBD1, was not cross checked with the DNA. TRBV21-1 is marked as a pseudogene. The CDR3 totals 17 residues. The CDR3 DNA sequence: TGTGCCAGCAGCAACTCACCCCGGGACACTGGCAATCAGCCCCAGCATTTT. Translating it yields CASSNSPRDTGNQPQHF.

This clone has just one count. CDR3 DNA: TGTGCCAGCAGTCGCCAACAGGGATTGAACACTGAAGCTTTCTTT. Residues: CASSRQQGLNTEAFF. The chain carries TRBV6-6 and TRBJ1-1, with D maybe TRBD1 (6 bases). The V gene lost 5 bases and the J gene lost 0 bases, with 13 bases spanning the gap. CDR1 MNHNY and CDR2 SVGAGI come from the germline V gene (reference sequence). The CDR3 covers 15 residues.

The chain is built from TRBV4-2 and TRBJ2-1; D is unclear. The V end lost 3 bases, the J end lost 8 bases, and 23 bases lay between the germline ends. The V gene's germline CDR1 is LGHNA and CDR2 YNFKEQ. The CDR3 length is 17 residues. CDR3 sequence reads: CASSQALTGSFLHEQFF. CDR3 DNA sequence: TGTGCCAGCAGCCAGGCTTTGACCGGGTCGTTCCTCCATGAGCAGTTCTTC.

This clone was seen a handful of times. V usage is TRBV7-9 and J usage is TRBJ2-1; the match to TRBD2 covers 7 bases. With V trimmed by 6 bases and J by 12 bases, 8 bases remained unmatched. CDR1 and CDR2 (germline): SEHNR, FQNEAQ (reference sequence). The CDR3 extends over 12 amino acids. Here the CDR3 reads CASSWGGTVQFF. The CDR3 region has the DNA TGTGCCAGCAGTTGGGGGGGGACTGTGCAGTTCTTC.

This chain connects TRBV11-2 to TRBJ2-4; TRBD1 matches at 11 bases. The CDR3 extends over 16 amino acids. The germline gives CDR1 SGHAT, CDR2 FQNNGV. V was clipped by 5 bases and J by 2 bases; unmatched bases: 5. CDR3 sequence: CASSKGQGASKNIQYF. CDR3 nucleotides: TGTGCCAGCAGCAAAGGACAGGGGGCGTCCAAAAACATTCAGTACTTC.